This is a list of T cell receptor beta chains from one sample in a study of T cell repertoires in cytomegalovirus infection. TCRdb re-analysed the reads in MiXCR, keeping a single row per CDR3 protein. The sample includes roughly 150,000 distinct CDR3 sequences, about a sixth of them seen just once. Sequencing was carried out using CD8+ T cells from PBMCs. These receptors originate from a human donor in good health (CMV status not recorded). Some clones in this sample may be carry-over from other donors' samples. The CDR3 runs from the conserved cysteine through the conserved F or W. D genes are given only for firm matches. Not all rows give a size; the values are once, few, many and, for expanded clones, a class.

.	TRBJ2-1	TRBV20-1	.	15	TGCAGTGCTAGAGAGGGGCTAGCGAAGTACAATGAGCAGTTCTTC	CSAREGLAKYNEQFF
.	TRBJ2-2	TRBV6-5	TRBD2	16	TGTGCCAGCAGTCCGCGACTAGCGAGAACCACCGGGGAGCTGTTTTTT	CASSPRLARTTGELFF
.	TRBJ2-3	TRBV20-1	.	13	TGCAGTGCTCACGATGGAGCGGTGGATACGCAGTATTTT	CSAHDGAVDTQYF
few	TRBJ2-7	TRBV6-2/TRBV6-3	TRBD1	16	TGTGCCAGCAGCCCCGGGACAGCCGCGGCGCCCTACGAGCAGTACTTC	CASSPGTAAAPYEQYF
.	TRBJ2-3	TRBV10-3	.	16	TGTGCCATCAGTGAGAGGGCCCCGAGGCGCACAGATACGCAGTATTTT	CAISERAPRRTDTQYF
.	TRBJ2-7	TRBV14	.	16	TGTGCCAGCAGCACCATGGGAACGGGAGCATCCTACGAGCAGTACTTC	CASSTMGTGASYEQYF
.	TRBJ2-7	TRBV7-2	TRBD2	16	TGTGCCAGCAGCTTAAGACTAGCGGGAGAAGACTACGAGCAGTACTTC	CASSLRLAGEDYEQYF
.	TRBJ2-7	TRBV19	TRBD2	14	TGTGCCAGTACCCACGGGACTAGCGCCCACGAGCAGTACTTC	CASTHGTSAHEQYF
.	TRBJ2-2	TRBV20-1	.	14	TGCAGTGCCAAGGAGGGGGGCAGCACCGGGGAGCTGTTTTTT	CSAKEGGSTGELFF
few	TRBJ2-7	TRBV27	.	13	TGTGCCAGCAGTCCTACTAGAATCGACGAGCAGTACTTC	CASSPTRIDEQYF
.	TRBJ2-7	TRBV6-6	.	14	TGTGCCAGCCTCTCGGGTCGGAGCTCCTACGAGCAGTACTTC	CASLSGRSSYEQYF
.	TRBJ2-5	TRBV7-7	TRBD2	17	TGTGCCACCCTTCCGGGACTAGCGGGAGGTAACCAAGAGACCCAGTACTTC	CATLPGLAGGNQETQYF
.	TRBJ2-5	TRBV7-6	.	16	TGTGCCAGCAGCTTGCGACAGGGAGGCCTGGAAGAGACCCAGTACTTC	CASSLRQGGLEETQYF
.	TRBJ2-7	TRBV15	.	13	TGTGCCACCAGCGTCGAGCGAGACTACGAGCAGTACTTC	CATSVERDYEQYF
.	TRBJ1-5	TRBV28	TRBD1	15	TGTGCCAGCAGTAGGACAGGCACATTAGCTCAGCCCCAGCATTTT	CASSRTGTLAQPQHF
.	TRBJ1-1	TRBV12-3/TRBV12-4	.	14	TGTGCCAGCAGTTTGGCGGTTAAGGTTACTGAAGCTTTCTTT	CASSLAVKVTEAFF
.	TRBJ2-1	TRBV19	TRBD1	14	TGTGCCAGTAGTATGGGGACAGGGGGAGATGAGCAGTTCTTC	CASSMGTGGDEQFF
.	TRBJ1-2	TRBV14	TRBD1	13	TGTGCCAGCAGCCAGGGACAGAACTATGGCTACACCTTC	CASSQGQNYGYTF
.	TRBJ2-7	TRBV29-1	.	15	TGCAGCGTTAACGGTGTCGGGATGCTCTCCTACGAGCAGTACTTC	CSVNGVGMLSYEQYF
few	TRBJ2-1	TRBV6-6	.	15	TGTGCCAGCAGTTACTCGAAGGGCGGATACAATGAGCAGTTCTTC	CASSYSKGGYNEQFF
few	TRBJ2-1	TRBV7-6	TRBD2	16	TGTGCCAGCAGCTTAGGGAACGGGGGGGCTCTCGGGGAGCAGTTCTTC	CASSLGNGGALGEQFF
.	TRBJ2-1	TRBV7-6	.	14	TGTGCCAGCAGCTTAGCGTCACCCTACAATGAGCAGTTCTTC	CASSLASPYNEQFF
.	TRBJ2-7	TRBV7-9	.	16	TGTGCCAGCAGCTTAGCCTCGGACTGGAGCTCCTACGAGCAGTACTTC	CASSLASDWSSYEQYF
.	TRBJ2-1	TRBV5-5	.	14	TGTGCCAGCAGCTTGGGGCAAGTATACAATGAGCAGTTCTTC	CASSLGQVYNEQFF
.	TRBJ2-3	TRBV7-9	.	14	TGTGCCAGCAGCTTAGGGGACAAGCTCCGAACGCAGTATTTT	CASSLGDKLRTQYF
many	TRBJ1-5	TRBV7-2	.	14	TGTGCCAGCAGCCAAGGCGTTCTCAATCAGCCCCAGCATTTT	CASSQGVLNQPQHF
.	TRBJ2-5	TRBV7-2	.	15	TGTGCCAGCAGCATTACCCGACAAGCGCAAGAGACCCAGTACTTC	CASSITRQAQETQYF
.	TRBJ2-1	TRBV6-2/TRBV6-3	.	16	TGTGCCAGCAGTCGCACGCTAGGATTCCAGGGAGTGGAGCAGTTCTTC	CASSRTLGFQGVEQFF
few	TRBJ2-7	TRBV5-6	.	14	TGTGCCAGCAGCTTCTTACAGGCGACCTACGAGCAGTACTTC	CASSFLQATYEQYF
.	TRBJ2-2	TRBV4-3	.	15	TGCGCCAGCAGCCAAGATAGAGGGATGGTTGGGGAGCTGTTTTTT	CASSQDRGMVGELFF
few	TRBJ2-5	TRBV7-7	TRBD1	13	TGTGCCAGCAGCCCAAACAGGGGGAAGACCCAGTACTTC	CASSPNRGKTQYF
.	TRBJ2-1	TRBV29-1	.	16	TGCAGCGTTGAAGGACACCCTGCGAGCTCCTACAATGAGCAGTTCTTC	CSVEGHPASSYNEQFF
few	TRBJ1-5	TRBV20-1	.	17	TGCAGTGCTAGAGGGGGAGAGGGCTTTCTCCCCAATCAGCCCCAGCATTTT	CSARGGEGFLPNQPQHF
few	TRBJ2-6	TRBV6-2/TRBV6-3	.	15	TGTGCCACTACCCAGGGCGTCTCTGGGGCCAACGTCCTGACTTTC	CATTQGVSGANVLTF
few	TRBJ2-3	TRBV7-2	TRBD1	15	TGTGCCAGCAGCTCCGGGACAGGGTGGGCAGATACGCAGTATTTT	CASSSGTGWADTQYF
few	TRBJ1-1	TRBV11-2	.	12	TGTGCCAGCAGCTTAACGAACACTGAAGCTTTCTTT	CASSLTNTEAFF
few	TRBJ1-3	TRBV2	TRBD1	15	TGTGCCAGCAGTGAGCGGACAGGGGGCGAGAACACCATATATTTT	CASSERTGGENTIYF
few	TRBJ2-1	TRBV7-9	TRBD2	16	TGTGCCAGCAGCCCTGGGGGGGGGGTCTCCTACAATGAGCAGTTCTTC	CASSPGGGVSYNEQFF
.	TRBJ2-1	TRBV28	TRBD2	15	TGTGCCAGCAGACATCCTAGCGGGAGGGCCCCTGAGCAGTTCTTC	CASRHPSGRAPEQFF
few	TRBJ1-1	TRBV27	.	14	TGTGCCAGCAGTTTAGGGGGACAGAACACTGAAGCTTTCTTT	CASSLGGQNTEAFF
.	TRBJ2-1	TRBV7-2	.	15	TGTGCCAGCAGCTTGTCGGTGCTAGCCTACAATGAGCAGTTCTTC	CASSLSVLAYNEQFF
few	TRBJ1-1	TRBV28	.	14	TGTGCCAGCAGCTATTCCGCCTGGGGCACTGAAGCTTTCTTT	CASSYSAWGTEAFF
.	TRBJ2-1	TRBV7-2	TRBD1	15	TGTGCCAGCAGACCCGGGACAGTTTCCTACAATGAGCAGTTCTTC	CASRPGTVSYNEQFF
few	TRBJ1-2	TRBV7-9	TRBD1	12	TGTGCCAGCAGACTCGGGACAGGGCACTACACCTTC	CASRLGTGHYTF
few	TRBJ1-1	TRBV12-3/TRBV12-4	TRBD1	16	TGTGCCAGCAGTTCAGAGGGGACAGGGCAGGACACTGAAGCTTTCTTT	CASSSEGTGQDTEAFF
few	TRBJ2-7	TRBV7-6	.	13	TGTGCCAGCAGGAAAGGTGTGGCCCACGAGCAGTACTTC	CASRKGVAHEQYF
.	TRBJ2-5	TRBV7-9	.	12	TGTGCCAGCAGCATAGGCGGAGAGACCCAGTACTTC	CASSIGGETQYF
.	TRBJ2-5	TRBV2	.	13	TGTGCCAGCAGCCGGGCCCTGAGGGAGACCCAGTACTTC	CASSRALRETQYF
once	TRBJ2-4	TRBV7-8	.	13	TGTGCCAGCAGCTCCATTTTGGAAAACATTCAGTACTTC	CASSSILENIQYF
.	TRBJ2-1	TRBV14	TRBD1	17	TGTGCCAGCAGCCAAAATCCGGGACAGGGGTTCTACAATGAGCAGTTCTTC	CASSQNPGQGFYNEQFF
.	TRBJ2-6	TRBV11-2	.	14	TGTGCCAGCAGCTTGGTCAGGGGAGCCAACGTCCTGACTTTC	CASSLVRGANVLTF
few	TRBJ2-7	TRBV15	.	13	TGTGCCACCAGCAGAGACGCAGGCGGCGAGCAGTACTTC	CATSRDAGGEQYF
many	TRBJ1-5	TRBV7-9	TRBD1	14	TGTGCCAGCAGAGGGACAGATAGCAATCAGCCCCAGCATTTT	CASRGTDSNQPQHF
few	TRBJ1-1	TRBV19	TRBD1	12	TGTGCCAGTAGTCTAACAGGGGTTGAAGCTTTCTTT	CASSLTGVEAFF
.	TRBJ2-3	TRBV6-2/TRBV6-3	.	13	TGTGCCAGCAGTTCCGGGACTACAGATACGCAGTATTTT	CASSSGTTDTQYF
.	TRBJ1-2	TRBV28	.	16	TGTGCCAGCAGTTCTGGTCCGGGAAAGTATAACTATGGCTACACCTTC	CASSSGPGKYNYGYTF